One and the same sample provided the 17 T cell receptor beta chains below, sequenced in a study of naive and memory T cell subsets. Both TRBC1 and TRBC2 were covered by a beta constant-region primer of two equimolar oligonucleotides. Ligated cDNA was amplified by four rounds of PCR with nested alpha and beta constant-region primers and SP2. TCRdb called the UMI-ligation and nested PCR reads again in MiXCR, with one record for every CDR3 protein. The sample lists roughly 7,500 distinct CDR3 sequences, about 30% seen once, with around three fifths in the top ten. The specimen was CD8+ TEMRA cells from blood. Subset denoted: effector memory re-expressing CD45RA, CD45RA+ CD27-. All receptors come from a human donor in good health.

V and J are TRBV7-6 and TRBJ1-1; D gene ambiguous. The CDR3 is made up of 15 amino acids. V lost 0 bases and J lost 1, with 9 bases in between. The V gene's germline CDR1 is SGHVS and CDR2 FNYEAQ. The CDR3 coding sequence is TGTGCCAGCAGCTTAGCGGAGGTACCGAACACTGAAGCTTTCTTT. Translated: CASSLAEVPNTEAFF.

This clonotype occurred many times. This sequence joins TRBV12-3 or TRBV12-4 and TRBJ2-2; D call uncertain. Trimming took 6 bases from V and 2 from J, leaving 7 bases between them. The CDR3 loop spans 13 amino acids. The DNA of the CDR3 is TGTGCCAGCAGGACGTATAACACCGGGGAGCTGTTTTTT. Translated, it gives CASRTYNTGELFF.

This clonotype showed up just a few times. CDR3 nucleotides: TGTGCCAGCAGACAACCGGGACTAGCGGGGTACAATGAGCAGTTCTTC. This codes for CASRQPGLAGYNEQFF. V gene TRBV7-9 combines with J gene TRBJ2-1, with 13 bases lining up with TRBD2. Germline values: CDR1 SEHNR, CDR2 FQNEAQ (reference sequence). The V gene end was trimmed by 6 bases and the J gene end by 4 bases; junction bases not matched to a gene: 6. The CDR3 contains 16 residues.

This clonotype was observed a few times. This chain uses TRBV2 with TRBJ2-3; no firm D call. The V gene's germline CDR1 is SNHLY and CDR2 FYNNEI. V shed 3 bases and J shed 3 bases, with 4 bases lying between them. This CDR3 spans 12 amino acids. CDR3 in DNA: TGTGCCAGCAGTGAGGTGACAGATACGCAGTATTTT. Residues: CASSEVTDTQYF.

By sample fraction, this clonotype is large. This chain connects TRBV28 to TRBJ2-5; D gene uncertain. Trimming shortened V by 3 bases and J by 0 bases, and 14 bases separated the two germline ends. The CDR3 spans 16 residues. Germline V gives CDR1 MDHEN, CDR2 SYDVKM. CDR3 sequence: CASSFLETIDQETQYF. Written as DNA, the CDR3 is TGTGCCAGCAGTTTTCTCGAGACAATCGACCAAGAGACCCAGTACTTC. Complete variable domain (other parts from reference TRBV28 and TRBJ2-5): DVKVTQSSRYLVKRTGEKVFLECVQDMDHENMFWYRQDPGLGLRLIYFSYDVKMKEKGDIPEGYSVSREKKERFSLILESASTNQTSMYLCASSFLETIDQETQYFGPGTRLLVL.

This chain's CDR3 is CASSSTGGGEQYF. The DNA for the CDR3 is TGTGCCAGCAGCTCCACAGGCGGGGGCGAGCAGTACTTC. V gene TRBV7-3 combines with J gene TRBJ2-7, with 7 bases identical to TRBD2. J gave up 6 bases and V 4 bases, and 6 bases lay outside the gene matches. In germline, CDR1 is SGHTA, CDR2 FQGTGA. This CDR3 spans 13 amino acids. The full variable domain, its missing parts supplied by reference TRBV7-3 and TRBJ2-7, is GAGVSQTPSNKVTEKGKYVELRCDPISGHTALYWYRQSLGQGPEFLIYFQGTGAADDSGLPNDRFFAVRPEGSVSTLKIQRTERGDSAVYLCASSSTGGGEQYFGPGTRLTVT.

The chain carries TRBV4-1 and TRBJ2-3, with TRBD2 matching 15 bases. The V gene end was trimmed by 6 bases and the J gene end by 1 base; junction bases not matched to a gene: 5. Per germline, CDR1 MGHRA and CDR2 YSYEKL. The CDR3 length is 17 residues. The DNA for the CDR3 is TGCGCCAGCAGTGGGACTAGCGGGGGGCCTGGCACAGATACGCAGTATTTT. Translating it yields CASSGTSGGPGTDTQYF.

This chain joins TRBV18 and TRBJ1-1, with 7 nucleotides matching TRBD1. CDR3 length equals 17 residues. The V gene's germline CDR1 is KGHSH and CDR2 LQKENI. The trim removed 6 bases at V and 1 base at J, leaving 14 bases unmatched. The CDR3 here is CASSETGKPLANTEAFF. In nucleotides, the CDR3 is TGTGCCAGCTCCGAGACAGGGAAGCCCCTTGCGAACACTGAAGCTTTCTTT.

The chain is built from TRBV15 and TRBJ1-2, with D possibly being TRBD1 (5 bases). Germline V lookup: CDR1 LNHNV, CDR2 YYDKDF (reference sequence). The CDR3 is made up of 15 amino acids. Trimming took off 1 base at V and 8 bases at J, with 17 bases between the two ends. The CDR3 DNA follows: TGTGCCACCAGCAGAGGGGCAGGAACGGGGGACGGCTACACCTTC. This gives the protein CATSRGAGTGDGYTF.

J is TRBJ2-1 and V is TRBV28; tentatively, D is TRBD1 or TRBD2 (5 bases each). The V and J ends lost 5 bases and 9 bases respectively, with 11 bases between them. Germline loops: CDR1 MDHEN, CDR2 SYDVKM. This CDR3 region has 12 residues. In nucleotides, the CDR3 is TGTGCCAGCAGTCCTACAGGAGGTGAGCAGTTCTTC. Amino acid sequence: CASSPTGGEQFF.

The chain carries TRBV7-9 and TRBJ2-7; 7 bases match TRBD1. CDR1 is SEHNR, CDR2 FQNEAQ, per germline (reference sequence). The CDR3 is 14 amino acids. V gave up 5 bases and J gave up 3 bases; unmatched junction bases: 7. The CDR3 coding sequence is TGTGCCAGCAGCCCGGGACAGATAAACTACGAGCAGTACTTC. Its protein is CASSPGQINYEQYF.

Only a few counts were recorded for this clonotype. The genes are TRBV11-2 and TRBJ2-3; possibly TRBD1 or TRBD2 for D (6 bases each). From germline, CDR1 is SGHAT and CDR2 FQNNGV. The CDR3 sequence is 17 residues long. The V gene lost 5 bases and the J gene lost 2 bases, with 20 bases spanning the gap. CDR3 sequence reads: CASSPGALRDPTDTQYF. The CDR3 DNA is TGTGCCAGCAGCCCGGGGGCCCTGCGGGACCCCACAGATACGCAGTATTTT. Complete variable domain (other parts from reference TRBV11-2 and TRBJ2-3): EAGVAQSPRYKIIEKRQSVAFWCNPISGHATLYWYQQILGQGPKLLIQFQNNGVVDDSQLPKDRFSAERLKGVDSTLKIQPAKLEDSAVYLCASSPGALRDPTDTQYFGPGTRLTVL.

Only a few counts were recorded for this clonotype. The chain couples TRBV15 to TRBJ2-5, with TRBD2 matching over 8 bases. Germline assignment: CDR1 LNHNV and CDR2 YYDKDF (reference sequence). The junction had 5 bases not matched to a gene; V was cut back by 0 bases and J by 5 bases. This CDR3 spans 15 amino acids. This chain's CDR3 is CATSRDRGGPETQYF. The DNA of the CDR3 is TGTGCCACCAGCAGAGATCGGGGGGGCCCGGAGACCCAGTACTTC.

This clonotype was counted at least ten times. The gene calls are TRBV20-1 and TRBJ2-1, with D possibly being TRBD2 (6 bases). V was clipped by 0 bases and J by 1 base, with 16 bases between them. The CDR3 is made up of 17 amino acids. The germline gives CDR1 DFQATT, CDR2 SNEGSKA (reference sequence). CDR3 coding DNA: TGCAGTGCTAGAGAGGTTAGGCGGGGCCCTTCCTACAATGAGCAGTTCTTC. Its translation is CSAREVRRGPSYNEQFF.

This chain links TRBV5-1 with TRBJ2-1; tentatively, D is TRBD1 or TRBD2 (7 bases each). Trimming took 3 bases from V and 2 from J, leaving 15 bases between them. Germline V gene sequence: CDR1 SGHRS, CDR2 YFSETQ. The CDR3 sequence is 16 residues long. The CDR3 DNA reads TGCGCCAGCAGCTCTGACAGGGACTACCCCTACAATGAGCAGTTCTTC. It yields the protein CASSSDRDYPYNEQFF.

This clonotype was counted between two and nine times. The chain couples TRBV10-3 to TRBJ1-5; maybe TRBD1 (6 bases). V lost 2 bases to trimming and J lost 3 bases, with 11 bases between them. The CDR3 totals 15 residues. Germline V gene lookup returns CDR1 ENHRY and CDR2 SYGVKD. The CDR3 nucleotides are TGTGCCATCAGTGAGGGACAGAGAGTCAATCAGCCCCAGCATTTT. Translated: CAISEGQRVNQPQHF.

V is TRBV11-2 and J is TRBJ2-1; 9 bases fit TRBD2. The CDR3 contains 16 residues. Germline lookup yields CDR1 SGHAT and CDR2 FQNNGV. After removal of 4 bases from V and 4 bases from J, the junction contained 8 bases not matched to a gene. CDR3: CASSSRASGVYNEQFF. The CDR3 bases are TGTGCCAGCAGCTCCCGTGCTAGCGGGGTGTACAATGAGCAGTTCTTC.